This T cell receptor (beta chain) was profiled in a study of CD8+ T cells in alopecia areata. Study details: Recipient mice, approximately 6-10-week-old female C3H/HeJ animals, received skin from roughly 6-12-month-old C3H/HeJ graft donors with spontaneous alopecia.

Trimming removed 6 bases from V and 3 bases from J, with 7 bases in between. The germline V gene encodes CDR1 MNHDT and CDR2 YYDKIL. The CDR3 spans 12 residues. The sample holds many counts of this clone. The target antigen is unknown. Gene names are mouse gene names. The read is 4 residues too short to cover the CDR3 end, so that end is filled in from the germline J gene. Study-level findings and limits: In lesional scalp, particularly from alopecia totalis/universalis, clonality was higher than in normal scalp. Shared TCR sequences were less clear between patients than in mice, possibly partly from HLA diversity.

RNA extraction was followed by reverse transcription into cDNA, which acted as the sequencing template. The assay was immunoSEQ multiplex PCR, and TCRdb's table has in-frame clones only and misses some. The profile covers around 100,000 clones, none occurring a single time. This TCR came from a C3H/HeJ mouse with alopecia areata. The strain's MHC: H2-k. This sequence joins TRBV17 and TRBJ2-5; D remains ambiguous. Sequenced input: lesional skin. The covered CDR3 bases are TGTGCTAGCAGGCGACAACAAGAC. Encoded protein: CASRRQQD. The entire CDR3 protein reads CASRRQQDTQYF.